The 9 T cell receptor beta chains below were found in one sample sequenced in a study of blood T cells in healthy people across ages. Together with a sample-barcoded 5' primer, a J-beta primer mix was included in a second PCR lasting roughly 6 to 12 cycles. Via MiXCR, TCRdb re-called the 5' RACE reads, giving one row per CDR3 protein. The sample lists 750,000 to 950,000 distinct CDR3 sequences; 25% to 35% were seen once. These same records also appear under a second study, on T cells of mothers and their children.

Sequencing was carried out using blood. These receptor sequences come from a woman aged 40 to 50 in good health.

This clonotype was detected many times. V usage is TRBV7-2 and J usage is TRBJ2-4; TRBD2 matches at 8 bases. The J segment lost 5 bases and the V segment lost 3 bases, leaving 6 bases of the junction unmatched. Germline V lookup: CDR1 SGHTA, CDR2 FQGNSA. There are 15 residues in the CDR3. The CDR3 nucleotides read TGTGCCAGCAGCTTCAGCGGGGGCAACGAAAACATTCAGTACTTC. It is translated as CASSFSGGNENIQYF.

This chain links TRBV20-1 with TRBJ1-1; maybe TRBD1 (5 bases). The germline gives CDR1 DFQATT, CDR2 SNEGSKA (reference sequence). This CDR3 spans 14 amino acids. CDR3 protein: CRGDPTTRNTEAFF. As DNA, the CDR3 is TGCAGGGGGGACCCGACCACGCGGAACACTGAAGCTTTCTTT.

This clonotype was counted once. The chain carries TRBV10-3 and TRBJ2-3, with D perhaps TRBD2 (5 bases). This CDR3 contains 14 residues. Germline values: CDR1 ENHRY, CDR2 SYGVKD. V gave up 6 bases and J gave up 9 bases, with 19 bases separating them. The CDR3 DNA sequence: TGTGCCATCAGACCGGGATCGGGCGGAGGCACGCAGTATTTT. Translation: CAIRPGSGGGTQYF.

This clonotype was counted many times. The DNA of the CDR3 is TGCAGTGCTAGAGGGCTCGGCGCGGGCGAGACCCAGTACTTC. Its protein is CSARGLGAGETQYF. The rearrangement links TRBV20-1 to TRBJ2-5, with D possibly being TRBD2 (5 bases). There are 14 residues in the CDR3. V lost 1 base and J 5 bases, leaving 14 bases between the germline ends. Germline CDR1 reads DFQATT; CDR2 reads SNEGSKA (reference sequence).

This clonotype turned up a few times. The chain uses TRBV25-1 and TRBJ2-6, with 11 positions matching TRBD1. Losses at the gene ends were 2 bases for V and 3 bases for J; bases not matched to a gene: 12. The CDR3 consists of 20 residues. The germline gives CDR1 MGHDK, CDR2 SYGVNS. The chain's CDR3 is CASSEGIGRTGGSGANVLTF. In DNA form, the CDR3 reads TGTGCCAGCAGTGAAGGAATCGGGAGGACAGGGGGCAGTGGGGCCAACGTCCTGACTTTC.

The chain joins TRBV6-5 to TRBJ1-5; TRBD1 aligns across 8 bases. V gave up 4 bases and J gave up 0 bases; unmatched junction bases: 14. The CDR3 sequence is 19 residues long. CDR1 is MNHEY, CDR2 SVGAGI, per germline. The CDR3 region has the DNA TGTGCCAGCAGTTTAACCGGGACAGGCCCGCTGGTTAGCAATCAGCCCCAGCATTTT. This sequence encodes CASSLTGTGPLVSNQPQHF.

Concerning this clonotype: Sequence at one end of the junction differs from germline and may be a read error. CDR3 amino acids: CASGGTAYNERFF. CDR3 DNA: TGTGCCAGCGGGGGGACAGCCTACAATGAGCGGTTCTTC. The chain joins TRBV7-9 to TRBJ2-1, with D perhaps matching TRBD1 (7 bases). The CDR3 totals 13 residues. The V gene's germline CDR1 is SEHNR and CDR2 FQNEAQ (reference sequence).

V and J are TRBV7-2 and TRBJ2-5; perhaps TRBD2 as D (6 bases). V was clipped by 8 bases and J by 1 base, with 11 bases between them. The length of the CDR3 is 13 residues. Germline values: CDR1 SGHTA, CDR2 FQGNSA. The DNA of the CDR3 is TGTGCCAGCGAACTAGCCCCCCAAGAGACCCAGTACTTC. Translated, it gives CASELAPQETQYF.

This clonotype has at least ten counts. The CDR3 reads CASSLGTGANIQYF. CDR3 bases: TGCGCCAGCAGCCTAGGGACAGGGGCGAACATTCAGTACTTC. The chain links TRBV5-1 to TRBJ2-4; 10 bases agree with TRBD1. This CDR3 has 14 amino acids. The junction had 5 bases not matched to a gene; V was cut back by 4 bases and J by 7 bases. Germline CDR1 SGHRS, CDR2 YFSETQ.